These T cell receptor beta chains were read from a single sample in a study of T cell repertoires in cytomegalovirus infection. One entry per CDR3 protein, called by TCRdb with MiXCR from the reads. Of approximately 400,000 distinct CDR3 sequences listed, approximately 31% are singletons. The sequencing sample was made of PBMCs. Receptor source: a human donor in good health (CMV status not recorded). Some clones in this sample may be carry-over from other donors' samples. Each CDR3 is given with its conserved first and last residue. D genes are given only for firm matches. Size is omitted from some rows. Given values are once, few, many or a class for expanded clones.

clone_size,cdr3_length,j_call,d_call,v_call,cdr3_nt,cdr3_aa
few,16,TRBJ2-7,TRBD2,TRBV6-5,TGTGCCAGCAGTTCCCGGACTAGCGGGCGCTACTACGAGCAGTACTTC,CASSSRTSGRYYEQYF
NA,15,TRBJ2-3,NA,TRBV20-1,TGCAGTGCCGCACTAGCACCCGGAGGGGGAGATACGCAGTATTTT,CSAALAPGGGDTQYF
NA,14,TRBJ2-5,TRBD2,TRBV19,TGTGCCAGTAATTCGGGGGGTAACCAAGAGACCCAGTACTTC,CASNSGGNQETQYF
many,13,TRBJ2-7,NA,TRBV7-6,TGTGCCAGCAGCCCCCCGACCAACTACGAGCAGTACTTC,CASSPPTNYEQYF
NA,13,TRBJ1-3,NA,TRBV6-2/TRBV6-3,TGTGCCAGCAGGACAGAATCTGGAAACACCATATATTTT,CASRTESGNTIYF
many,16,TRBJ2-5,NA,TRBV7-6,TGTGCCAGCAGCTTATCCATAGCGGAACAACAAGAGACCCAGTACTTC,CASSLSIAEQQETQYF
NA,12,TRBJ1-6,NA,TRBV4-1,TGCGCCAGCAGCCAAGTAGCTTCACCCCTCCACTTT,CASSQVASPLHF
few,16,TRBJ2-2,NA,TRBV7-6,TGTGCCAGCAGCTTATTTATCGACACCAACACCGGGGAGCTGTTTTTT,CASSLFIDTNTGELFF
many,14,TRBJ2-5,NA,TRBV7-8,TGTGCCAGCATCGAAGGGTCCGGGGTGGAGACCCAGTACTTC,CASIEGSGVETQYF
many,14,TRBJ2-7,TRBD1,TRBV7-6,TGTGCCAGCAGCGCACGGGACAGCTCCTACGAGCAGTACTTC,CASSARDSSYEQYF
NA,12,TRBJ1-2,TRBD1,TRBV29-1,TGCAGCTCTAGGACAGGAGACTATGGCTACACCTTC,CSSRTGDYGYTF
NA,15,TRBJ1-4,NA,TRBV11-2,TGTGCCAGCAGCTTAGACGGGGGAAGTAATGAAAAACTGTTTTTT,CASSLDGGSNEKLFF
few,14,TRBJ1-1,NA,TRBV2,TGTGCCAGCAGTGATGTGTCCGGTAACACTGAAGCTTTCTTT,CASSDVSGNTEAFF
few,16,TRBJ1-5,NA,TRBV6-1,TGTGCCAGCGAATACATCATCCAGGCGGGGAATCAGCCCCAGCATTTT,CASEYIIQAGNQPQHF
NA,15,TRBJ2-7,NA,TRBV6-1,TGTGCCAGCAGTGAAAAGGGGGGGGACCTTTACGAGCAGTACTTC,CASSEKGGDLYEQYF
many,17,TRBJ1-5,NA,TRBV7-8,TGTGCCAGCAGCAATTCGCCCCCCTTCAGGGCGGATCAGCCCCAGCATTTT,CASSNSPPFRADQPQHF
NA,13,TRBJ1-3,NA,TRBV6-5,TGTGCCAGTATCCGTCGGTCTGGAAACACCATATATTTT,CASIRRSGNTIYF
many,11,TRBJ1-2,NA,TRBV6-1,TGTGCCAGCCTCATAGGCTATGGCTACACCTTC,CASLIGYGYTF
NA,15,TRBJ2-1,TRBD2,TRBV5-8,TGTGCCAGCAGCCGTACTAGCGGGGGTTTGATTGAGCAGTTCTTC,CASSRTSGGLIEQFF
few,12,TRBJ2-7,TRBD2,TRBV20-1,TGCAGTGCTCGGGGGGGGCCCCACGAGCAGTACTTC,CSARGGPHEQYF
few,17,TRBJ2-7,NA,TRBV6-2/TRBV6-3,TGTGCCAGTAGAGGGGGGGCCCGAGAACCCAGGAGCTACGAGCAGTACTTC,CASRGGAREPRSYEQYF
NA,15,TRBJ2-1,TRBD2,TRBV20-1,TGCAGTGCCCCTCCGGGACTAGCGGGGGGTGGGGAGCAGTTCTTC,CSAPPGLAGGGEQFF
NA,17,TRBJ2-1,NA,TRBV11-1,TGTGCCAGCAGCGCCCGGGCTCTAGTACTGGGACACAATGAGCAGTTCTTC,CASSARALVLGHNEQFF
NA,16,TRBJ2-3,NA,TRBV10-3,TGTGCCATCAGTGATCAGGGGGACTACTACACAGATACGCAGTATTTT,CAISDQGDYYTDTQYF
NA,13,TRBJ1-2,NA,TRBV5-6,TGTGCCAGCAGCTTGCAGGGCCCCTATGGCTACACCTTC,CASSLQGPYGYTF
NA,17,TRBJ2-3,NA,TRBV12-3/TRBV12-4,TGTGCCAGCACCCCAATTGGGGGGGGCGTGTCCACAGATACGCAGTATTTT,CASTPIGGGVSTDTQYF
few,15,TRBJ1-6,NA,TRBV27,TGTGCCAGTACTACGATAAGGACCGATAATTCACCCCTCCACTTT,CASTTIRTDNSPLHF
NA,14,TRBJ1-1,NA,TRBV19,TGTGCCAGTAGTATCAGACAGCCGAACACTGAAGCTTTCTTT,CASSIRQPNTEAFF
many,15,TRBJ1-4,NA,TRBV6-1,TGTGCCAGCAGCTCTGCACGTGGGAGAGGCGAAAAACTGTTTTTT,CASSSARGRGEKLFF
few,15,TRBJ2-1,NA,TRBV5-1,TGCGCCAGCAGCTTGGGAGTAGTCCAACGGGATGAGCAGTTCTTC,CASSLGVVQRDEQFF
few,17,TRBJ1-5,TRBD1,TRBV7-8,TGTGCCAGCAGCCAGGGGGCTGTGGGGTATAGCAATCAGCCCCAGCATTTT,CASSQGAVGYSNQPQHF
NA,17,TRBJ2-1,TRBD2,TRBV7-8,TGTGCCAGCAGCCGAGCGGCTAGCGGGGGCCTATCCAATGAGCAGTTCTTC,CASSRAASGGLSNEQFF
many,19,TRBJ2-1,TRBD2,TRBV20-1,TGCAGTGCCCGAGGGGCCCAGGGGAGGACTAGCGGGGAATTCAATGAGCAGTTCTTC,CSARGAQGRTSGEFNEQFF
NA,16,TRBJ2-2,TRBD2,TRBV6-6,TGTGCCAGCAGTCTTAGGCGGGGGGGCCTGGACGGGGAGCTGTTTTTT,CASSLRRGGLDGELFF
few,14,TRBJ2-7,NA,TRBV11-3,TGTGCCAGCAGCCGGGACTCCTTATCCTACGAGCAGTACTTC,CASSRDSLSYEQYF
many,14,TRBJ1-2,TRBD1,TRBV7-2,TGTGCCAGCAGCTTAGCGCGACAGGGGAATGGCTACACCTTC,CASSLARQGNGYTF
few,13,TRBJ1-2,NA,TRBV5-1,TGCGCCAGCAGCTTACAGACCCACAGAGGCTACACCTTC,CASSLQTHRGYTF
many,15,TRBJ2-3,TRBD2,TRBV7-2,TGTGCCAGCAGCTCCGAACTAGCTAGCGGGGGGACGCAGTATTTT,CASSSELASGGTQYF
NA,17,TRBJ1-1,TRBD1,TRBV7-2,TGTGCCAGCAGCCCTGGAGCTAACAGGGGGCGAGGAACGGAAGCTTTCTTT,CASSPGANRGRGTEAFF
few,18,TRBJ2-2,TRBD2,TRBV7-8,TGTGCCAGCAGCCCACGGACTAGCGGGGGGCATAACACCGGGGAGCTGTTTTTT,CASSPRTSGGHNTGELFF
few,14,TRBJ2-2,NA,TRBV7-2,TGTGCCAGCAGCACTTATACATACACCGGGGAGCTGTTTTTT,CASSTYTYTGELFF
few,15,TRBJ2-5,TRBD2,TRBV19,TGTGCCAGTAGTATTGGCGGGGGTCTCCAAGAGACCCAGTACTTC,CASSIGGGLQETQYF
NA,16,TRBJ1-5,NA,TRBV12-3/TRBV12-4,TGTGCCAGCAGTTTAGCCGGGTCAGGGGGCAATCAGCCCCAGCATTTT,CASSLAGSGGNQPQHF
few,15,TRBJ1-2,NA,TRBV5-1,TGCGCCAGCAGCTTGGGCCATCTCAAGGAGCCGATCTACACCTTC,CASSLGHLKEPIYTF
NA,13,TRBJ2-1,NA,TRBV10-2,TGCGCCAGCAGGGCTGGTAGTGGAAATGAGCAGTTCTTC,CASRAGSGNEQFF
NA,17,TRBJ1-6,TRBD1,TRBV11-2,TGTGCCAGCAGTCTACAGGGGGGGAGGGGGTTCGATTCACCCCTCCACTTT,CASSLQGGRGFDSPLHF
NA,11,TRBJ2-2,NA,TRBV6-1,TGTGCCAGAAGTCCCTCCGGGGAGCTGTTTTTT,CARSPSGELFF
many,14,TRBJ2-5,TRBD2,TRBV7-3,TGTGCCAGCAGCCCGACTAGCGGGGGGGAGACCCAGTACTTC,CASSPTSGGETQYF
few,15,TRBJ2-1,NA,TRBV5-1,TGCGCCAGCAGCTTGGTCGAGCCCTCCTACAATGAGCAGTTCTTC,CASSLVEPSYNEQFF
NA,15,TRBJ2-7,NA,TRBV5-4,TGTGCCAGCAGCTTGGAAGGGTATTCCGCCTACGAGCAGTACTTC,CASSLEGYSAYEQYF
NA,16,TRBJ1-5,NA,TRBV7-9,TGTGCCAGCAGCTTAATTAAGGTAATGGGCAATCAGCCCCAGCATTTT,CASSLIKVMGNQPQHF
few,15,TRBJ2-7,TRBD1,TRBV6-1,TGTGCCACCAAAAGGTCCGGACAGGGGACCTACGAGCAGTACTTC,CATKRSGQGTYEQYF
NA,11,TRBJ1-1,NA,TRBV20-1,TGCAGTGAGGCGGGGGGCACTGAAGCTTTCTTT,CSEAGGTEAFF
NA,16,TRBJ2-4,TRBD2,TRBV4-2,TGTGCCAGCAGCCAACCCTCTGGGCGGGGGGCTACTTGGGGGTACTTC,CASSQPSGRGATWGYF
few,14,TRBJ1-4,NA,TRBV6-5,TGTGCCAGCAGTCGGGTAGACCCAAATGAAAAACTGTTTTTT,CASSRVDPNEKLFF
NA,17,TRBJ2-4,TRBD1,TRBV2,TGTGCCAGCAGTGAAGCAGGGGGCCAGGGGGCCAAAAACATTCAGTACTTC,CASSEAGGQGAKNIQYF
NA,15,TRBJ2-1,NA,TRBV5-4,TGTGCCAGCAGCCTAGTAGGTTCGGCAATTAGTGAGCAGTTGTTC,CASSLVGSAISEQLF
many,15,TRBJ2-7,TRBD2,TRBV7-2,TGTGCCAGCAGCTTAGACGCGGGGGGGATCTACGAGCAGTACTTC,CASSLDAGGIYEQYF
few,14,TRBJ2-2,NA,TRBV7-2,TGTGCCAGCAGCTTAATATTGAACACCGGGGAGCTGTTTTTT,CASSLILNTGELFF